These 24 T cell receptor beta chains came from one sample sequenced in a study of OX40 agonist ivuxolimab in advanced cancers. This table comes from immunoSEQ multiplex PCR, and its TCRdb copy is limited to in-frame clones, with some not included. The table lists about 76,000 clones, roughly 85% of them singletons, with approximately 0.57% in the top ten. Sequenced here: CD4+ or CD8+ T cells sorted from blood, sampled in a trial of the OX40 agonist ivuxolimab. All receptors come from an adult with an advanced solid tumor such as melanoma, head and neck, liver or kidney cancer.

This clone was observed once. The chain joins TRBV7-3 to TRBJ2-1; 12 nucleotides agree with TRBD1. V was clipped by 5 bases and J by 7 bases; unmatched bases: 24. CDR1 and CDR2 from the germline V gene are SGHTA and FQGTGA. This CDR3 region has 21 residues. The CDR3 reads CASSTQGTGGTYRRGNNEQFF. In DNA form, the CDR3 reads TGTGCCAGCAGCACACAAGGGACAGGGGGCACTTATAGGCGCGGTAATAATGAGCAGTTCTTC.

This chain links TRBV19 with TRBJ2-3, with unresolved D. The CDR3 loop spans 14 amino acids. CDR1 is LNHDA, CDR2 SQIVND, per germline (reference sequence). Trimming shortened V by 6 bases and J by 4 bases, and 14 bases separated the two germline ends. In DNA, the CDR3 is TGTGCCAGTAGCCGTCTCTCGAGCGCAGATACGCAGTATTTT. Translated, it gives CASSRLSSADTQYF.

The genes are TRBV6-5 and TRBJ1-1, with D uncertain. CDR3 length: 16 residues. Germline CDR1 MNHEY, CDR2 SVGAGI. V lost 0 bases, J lost 4 bases, and 15 bases lay in between. The CDR3 sequence: CASSYSMSTLVTEAFF. The DNA for the CDR3 is TGTGCCAGCAGTTACTCGATGTCGACGCTGGTCACTGAAGCTTTCTTT.

The V gene is TRBV6-5, the J gene TRBJ2-7, with TRBD1 identical over 8 bases. Germline CDR1 reads MNHEY; CDR2 reads SVGAGI. The trim removed 6 bases at V and 2 bases at J, leaving 6 bases unmatched. The CDR3 contains 14 residues. The CDR3 nucleotides read TGTGCCAGCAGGGAGGACAGGGCTACCTACGAGCAGTACTTC. The encoded protein is CASREDRATYEQYF.

This chain uses TRBV18 with TRBJ2-7; possibly TRBD1 or TRBD2 for D (5 bases each). Trimming pared 0 bases from V and 0 bases from J, leaving 9 bases between. Germline values: CDR1 KGHSH, CDR2 LQKENI. This CDR3 is built from 15 residues. The CDR3 here is CASSPPSGSSYEQYF. The DNA of the CDR3 is TGTGCCAGCTCACCACCTTCAGGGAGCTCCTACGAGCAGTACTTC.

V gene TRBV5-5 combines with J gene TRBJ1-3; perhaps TRBD1 as D (6 bases). The CDR3 is made up of 14 amino acids. Trimming took 0 bases from V and 7 from J, leaving 11 bases between them. Germline V CDR1 and CDR2: SGHKS, YYEKEE (reference sequence). The CDR3 loop reads CASSLDQGRNTIYF. CDR3 in DNA: TGTGCCAGCAGCTTGGACCAGGGGCGGAACACCATATATTTT.

The V gene is TRBV7-2, the J gene TRBJ2-1; 16 bases fit TRBD2. After removal of 5 bases from V and 12 bases from J, the junction contained 7 bases not matched to a gene. The CDR3 sequence is 15 residues long. Germline loops: CDR1 SGHTA, CDR2 FQGNSA. The CDR3 DNA follows: TGTGCCAGCAGCCCGGGACTAGCGGGGGGGCTAGGGCAGTTCTTC. It codes for CASSPGLAGGLGQFF.

This sequence joins TRBV7-8 and TRBJ2-5, with 7 bases matching TRBD2. Gene TRBJ2-7 matches the end of the DNA better, so the J call may be wrong. Per the germline V gene, CDR1 is SGHVS and CDR2 is FQNEAQ. The CDR3 extends over 14 amino acids. CDR3 sequence: CASSLLGGEDEQYF. CDR3 in DNA: TGTGCCAGCAGCCTATTGGGGGGGGAGGACGAGCAGTACTTC.

The chain is built from TRBV9 and TRBJ2-1, with D possibly being TRBD1 or TRBD2 (6 bases each). V lost 1 base, J lost 7 bases, and 15 bases lay in between. Germline-derived CDR1 and CDR2 are SGDLS and YYNGEE. The CDR3 spans 15 residues. CDR3: CASSVTGAPFNEQFF. CDR3 coding DNA: TGTGCCAGCAGCGTAACGGGGGCCCCTTTTAATGAGCAGTTCTTC.

This chain links TRBV6-4 with TRBJ2-1; TRBD2 agrees at 7 bases. Germline V gene sequence: CDR1 MRHNA, CDR2 SNTAGT. The V gene end was trimmed by 6 bases and the J gene end by 4 bases; junction bases not matched to a gene: 12. CDR3 size: 16 residues. The CDR3 bases are TGTGCCAGCAGCGCAGAAGGACTAGTGGGATACAATGAGCAGTTCTTC. Protein product: CASSAEGLVGYNEQFF.

The gene calls are TRBV19 and TRBJ1-5; a weak D match, TRBD1 (5 bases). The V and J ends lost 4 bases and 10 bases respectively, with 17 bases between them. CDR1 LNHDA and CDR2 SQIVND come from the germline V gene (reference sequence). CDR3 size: 14 residues. As DNA, the CDR3 is TGTGCCAGTAGTAGGCGGGACGGCGGGTCCCCCCAGCATTTT. Protein: CASSRRDGGSPQHF.

The gene calls are TRBV7-9 and TRBJ2-7; a possible D gene is TRBD1 (6 bases). Trimming removed 5 bases from V and 4 bases from J, with 15 bases in between. The CDR3 runs to 14 residues. The germline V gene encodes CDR1 SEHNR and CDR2 FQNEAQ (reference sequence). CDR3 sequence (DNA): TGTGCCAGCAGCACTACAGGGCCCACGTACGAGCAGTACTTC. Protein sequence: CASSTTGPTYEQYF.

In this sample, this clone turned up a few times. The chain carries TRBV18 and TRBJ2-7; D uncertain. The CDR3 is made up of 13 amino acids. Germline CDR1 and CDR2: KGHSH and LQKENI. The ends were cut back, 0 bases at V and 4 bases at J, with 7 bases in the middle. The DNA for the CDR3 is TGTGCCAGCTCACCACCGTTGGGTTACGAGCAGTACTTC. Translated, it gives CASSPPLGYEQYF.

Only one count was recorded for this clone. The gene calls are TRBV11-2 and TRBJ2-1; TRBD1 might be the D (6 bases). This CDR3 is 13 amino acids long. Trimming pared 5 bases from V and 7 bases from J, leaving 12 bases between. The germline CDR1 and CDR2 sequences are SGHAT and FQNNGV. The CDR3 loop is CASSPSGTNEQFF. The CDR3 coding sequence is TGTGCCAGCAGCCCTTCCGGGACAAATGAGCAGTTCTTC.

The CDR3 reads CASSKRGGHSYEQYF. In DNA form, the CDR3 reads TGTGCCAGCAGCAAACGAGGGGGTCACTCCTACGAGCAGTACTTC. The chain employs TRBV21-1 and TRBJ2-7; TRBD1 is the table's D call, not checked against the DNA. TRBV21-1 has pseudogene status. This CDR3 is built from 15 residues.

This clone was counted only a few times. The rearrangement joins TRBV10-2 to TRBJ1-6; D is ambiguous. Per the germline V gene, CDR1 is WSHSY and CDR2 is SAAADI. V lost 4 bases and J 1 base, leaving 5 bases between the germline ends. CDR3 size: 14 residues. The CDR3 DNA reads TGCGCCAGCAGTGGTGGGTCCTATAATTCACCCCTCCACTTT. Residues: CASSGGSYNSPLHF.

This clone was detected only once. The rearrangement links TRBV19 to TRBJ1-1, with TRBD1 as a possible D gene (5 bases). This CDR3 comprises 14 residues. V gave up 5 bases and J gave up 7 bases, with 17 bases separating them. Germline V gene lookup returns CDR1 LNHDA and CDR2 SQIVND (reference sequence). The CDR3 loop reads CASSSQAGWNEAFF. In DNA, the CDR3 is TGTGCCAGTAGTTCCCAGGCAGGGTGGAATGAAGCTTTCTTT.

The chain recombines TRBV19 with TRBJ2-7; D gene unclear. Germline V gene sequence: CDR1 LNHDA, CDR2 SQIVND (reference sequence). V lost 5 bases to trimming and J lost 0 bases, with 14 bases between them. This CDR3 contains 15 residues. CDR3 sequence (DNA): TGTGCCAGTAGTTTTGGTTCCTCCACCTCCTACGAGCAGTACTTC. It encodes CASSFGSSTSYEQYF. Complete variable domain (other parts from reference TRBV19 and TRBJ2-7): DGGITQSPKYLFRKEGQNVTLSCEQNLNHDAMYWYRQDPGQGLRLIYYSQIVNDFQKGDIAEGYSVSREKKESFPLTVTSAQKNPTAFYLCASSFGSSTSYEQYFGPGTRLTVT.

V gene TRBV5-1 combines with J gene TRBJ2-5; D is ambiguous. The V and J ends lost 0 bases and 5 bases respectively, with 14 bases between them. The CDR3 has 15 residues. Germline V gene lookup returns CDR1 SGHRS and CDR2 YFSETQ. Here the CDR3 reads CASSLEGRTSETQYF. DNA for the CDR3: TGCGCCAGCAGCTTGGAAGGTAGGACCTCGGAGACCCAGTACTTC.

The genes are TRBV19 and TRBJ2-3; TRBD2 matches at 7 bases. Trimming at V came to 8 bases and at J to 4 bases, leaving 6 bases not matched to a gene. This CDR3 is built from 13 residues. Germline lookup yields CDR1 LNHDA and CDR2 SQIVND (reference sequence). The CDR3 here is CASLAGESDTQYF. The DNA for the CDR3 is TGTGCCAGTTTAGCGGGCGAATCAGATACGCAGTATTTT.

V and J are TRBV7-9 and TRBJ1-2; no reliable D call. The germline V gene has CDR1 SEHNR and CDR2 FQNEAQ (reference sequence). The CDR3 is made up of 14 amino acids. V was cut by 1 base and J by 8 bases, with 14 bases left in between. The CDR3 region is CASSLGTFSRGYTF. CDR3 sequence (DNA): TGTGCCAGCAGCTTAGGGACGTTTTCGCGGGGCTACACCTTC.

The rearrangement uses TRBV6-5 and TRBJ1-3, with D tentatively TRBD1 (5 bases). The CDR3 runs 13 residues. V gave up 8 bases and J gave up 8 bases, with 16 bases separating them. In germline, CDR1 is MNHEY, CDR2 SVGAGI. The CDR3 is CASGRRVADTIYF. CDR3 DNA sequence: TGTGCCAGCGGGCGCAGGGTCGCGGACACCATATATTTT.

The chain employs TRBV12-5 and TRBJ2-6, with 8 positions matching TRBD2. The CDR3 length is 21 residues. V shed 0 bases and J 1 base; nucleotides not matched to a gene: 14. The germline V gene encodes CDR1 LGHNT and CDR2 FRNRAP. In nucleotides, the CDR3 is TGTGCTAGTGGTTTGGTAATCTCGGGAGGGGCCACAATTTCTGGGGCCAACGTCCTGACTTTC. Encoded protein: CASGLVISGGATISGANVLTF. Using reference TRBV12-5 and TRBJ2-6 for the parts outside the CDR3, the full variable domain is DARVTQTPRHKVTEMGQEVTMRCQPILGHNTVFWYRQTMMQGLELLAYFRNRAPLDDSGMPKDRFSAEMPDATLATLKIQPSEPRDSAVYFCASGLVISGGATISGANVLTFGAGSRLTVL.

The chain joins TRBV6-1 to TRBJ2-7, with TRBD1 matching over 8 bases. CDR1 is MNHNS and CDR2 is SASEGT in the germline V gene. V shed 2 bases, J shed 6 bases, and the junction held 12 bases outside the gene matches. The CDR3 loop spans 16 amino acids. CDR3 sequence (DNA): TGTGCCAGCAGTGAAACTATTAGCAGGACAGGGCGCGAGCAGTACTTC. Its protein product is CASSETISRTGREQYF.